The clone carrying this T cell receptor beta chain turned up a few times. Germline V gene data show CDR1 as ENHRY and CDR2 as SYGVKD. The CDR3 covers 17 residues. V dropped 6 bases and J dropped 1; count of bases not matched to a gene: 11. The source of the sample is a study of Graves' ophthalmopathy and Graves' hyperthyroidism. Across the study: Pretreatment peripheral blood was obtained at initial diagnosis.

Amplifying from RNA transcripts, the study obtained TCR beta CDR3 regions. HTBI-primed RT-PCR formed the first round, and a multiplex PCR formed the second. In TCRdb, the multiplex PCR reads were re-called with MiXCR into one record per CDR3 protein. The table records about 380,000 distinct CDR3 sequences, 15% of them present only once. The chain links TRBV10-3 to TRBJ2-5, with 10 bases fitting TRBD1. This clonotype was sampled from a woman aged 18-29 years with stable Graves' hyperthyroidism. Material for sequencing was peripheral blood. CDR3 sequence: CAISRQGADDFQETQYF. CDR3 bases: TGTGCCATCAGCAGACAGGGGGCCGATGACTTCCAAGAGACCCAGTACTTC.